These T cell receptor beta chains were read from a single sample in a study of blood T cell repertoires in COVID-19. Produced via immunoSEQ multiplex PCR; TCRdb's table is partial and in-frame only. Of more than 95,000 clones in the sample, more than 70% were seen once. The sample comprised peripheral blood. These TCRs come from a woman aged 55-69 years with acute or convalescent COVID-19. CDR3s include the opening cysteine and the closing phenylalanine or tryptophan.

TRBV28	CASTTTGNGYTF
TRBV28	CASSLGGTGEGYGYTF
TRBV7-8	CASSLGAGKGYTF
TRBV5-5	CASSRGSREVTGELFF
TRBV19	CASSILASGTDTQYF
TRBV5-4	CASSFKGFSYNEQFF
TRBV2	CASNYYTYEQYF
TRBV5-4	CASSLPGGTGELFF
TRBV29-1	CSVGLVYNEQFF
TRBV19	CASSIGWGQLLETQYF
TRBV19	CASSHSDQPQHF